This TCR beta chain was identified during a study of blood T cell repertoires in COVID-19 (dated by TCRdb to 2018 to 2021). Looking at the study overall: Samples covering the acute and convalescent phases of COVID-19 were provided by collaborators in the United States, Italy and Spain. The prospective study material was composed of cDNA or gDNA derived from T cells, B-cell-depleted T cells, or PBMCs. Deeply sampled blood TCRbeta repertoires from subjects exposed to, actively infected with, or recovered from COVID-19 were included in the dataset. The repertoires were made available in a free public database intended to serve as a resource for research on the immune response to SARS-CoV-2. Samples came from the ongoing ImmuneRACE study (first 160 participants) plus 1,254 subjects from 6 global collaborators. Nearly every sample came with metadata listing a de-identified subject ID, COVID-19 status, age in years and sex. Where available, HLA class I and class II types were taken from metadata supplied by the sample provider and were not determined by assay-based typing. What the authors observed across the whole study: The amount of clinical and demographic metadata varied by source and participant and was provided uncurated.

Collaborating institutions collected whole blood in K2EDTA tubes following their own protocols. For TCRbeta analysis, collaborators shipped samples as frozen whole blood, isolated PBMCs, or DNA extracted from either of those sample types. Details on this clone: This clone's antigen is unknown. Per-base quality was not reported, and no clone a single base away is much larger than it.

CDR1 SGDLS and CDR2 YYNGEE were looked up in the germline V gene. The CDR3 runs 14 residues from the cysteine to the phenylalanine. Only the CDR3 DNA stays, 42 bases, in frame from base 1. V loses 4 bases at its end and J loses 11 bases; junction bases beyond the gene matches: 11. TCRbeta CDR3 regions were amplified from genomic DNA by means of the immunoSEQ Assay, a bias-controlled multiplex PCR. On the authors' methods: Nucleated cell counts per sample were estimated from amplification of reference gene primers within the assay. To quantify the absolute abundance of each unique TCRbeta CDR3 rearrangement, sequence reads were collapsed and filtered. For each sample, productive Simpson clonality was calculated by taking the square root of Simpson's diversity index across productive rearrangements. The table comes from immuneACCESS by way of TCRdb, which keeps in-frame sequences with V and J called. Part of the clones is missing from these tables; in studies checked, under half for an unresolved V gene and the rest for unknown reasons. The D gene and trimming were derived from the DNA, and the V and J assignments and clone size from that table. This sample gives fewer than 500,000 clones in total; 80% to 90% of them show up just once. 1.4% of the sample lies in the top ten.

This TCR was recovered from a woman under 40 with active or convalescent COVID-19. The sample comprised peripheral blood. The V and J genes are TRBV9 and TRBJ1-4; 7 central nucleotides agree with TRBD1. The nucleotide sequence reads as follows: TGTGCCAGCAGCCCCCGACAGGGTAACGGGAAACTGTTTTTT. Translated, this is CASSPRQGNGKLFF.